This TCR beta chain originates from a study of vaccination and CD4 T cells after COVID-19. J gave up 6 bases and V 2 bases, and 0 bases lay outside the gene matches. Per germline, CDR1 MNHEY and CDR2 SVGAGI. The CDR3 totals 15 residues. Details on this clonotype: Its target is not known.

Time point of the sample: late sampling 161 to 241 days after vaccination in a few convalescent patients. The treatment: approximately 9-day PBMC culture with coronavirus spike peptide pools or control peptides (ViraFEST assay). It was with 8.5 to 10 IU/ml IL-2 and roughly 10 ug/ml peptide pools that 1.8 million or so PBMCs per well were cultured. Days 3 and 7 saw half the medium replaced with fresh IL-2 medium. The assay that was used to sequence DNA from cultured CD4+ T cells was the Oncomine TCR Beta short-read assay. It was cultured CD4+ T cells from which genomic DNA was extracted. TCRdb ran MiXCR on the PCR reads and lists one entry per CDR3 protein. The table shows nearly 25,000 distinct CDR3 sequences, with 30% occurring only once.

The chain has TRBV6-5 and TRBJ2-1; 14 bases fit TRBD2. The TCR sequence derives from a human donor who had recovered from COVID-19. The material was CD4+ T cells from blood, cultured in vitro, obtained about 7 months after SARS-CoV-2 vaccination. The DNA of the CDR3 is TGTGCCAGCAGTTACGGGACTAGCGGGAGCAATGAGCAGTTCTTC. Protein: CASSYGTSGSNEQFF.